The 9 T cell receptor beta chains listed next were all sequenced from one sample in a study of metastatic and nonmetastatic thyroid tumors. TCRdb re-called the PCR reads through MiXCR. Counted here are some 33,000 clones, under 14% occurring once; the ten biggest clones make up roughly 16%. Thyroid surgery had not been preceded by any treatment in any patient. The sample consisted of blood. Receptors were obtained from a female donor with papillary thyroid cancer or a benign thyroid nodule (not recorded which). Some clones in this sample may be carry-over from other donors' samples.

This clone came up many times. This sample also contains other DNA sequences that code for the same CDR3. The chain employs TRBV5-4 and TRBJ2-1; 11 bases align to TRBD2. With V trimmed by 2 bases and J by 6 bases, 4 bases remained unmatched. CDR3 length equals 15 residues. Germline CDR1 is SGHNT and CDR2 is YYREEE (reference sequence). The CDR3, as DNA: TGTGCCAGCAGCTTAGGACTAGCGGGTGGCAATGAGCAGTTCTTC. Translation gives CASSLGLAGGNEQFF.

In its sample, this clone was seen many times. The rearrangement links TRBV20-1 to TRBJ2-1; 11 nucleotides line up with TRBD2. V trimming: 3 bases; J trimming: 6 bases; junction bases outside the gene matches: 10. Per germline, CDR1 DFQATT and CDR2 SNEGSKA (reference sequence). The CDR3 is 16 residues long. Written as DNA, the CDR3 is TGCAGTGCTAGTAAGCTACTAGCGGGAGAAGGCAATGAGCAGTTCTTC. The encoded protein is CSASKLLAGEGNEQFF.

Ten or more counts support this clone. The chain employs TRBV6-5 and TRBJ1-2, with D maybe TRBD1 (5 bases). CDR3 length equals 14 residues. Looked up from germline, CDR1 is MNHEY and CDR2 is SVGAGI. The V and J ends lost 2 bases and 4 bases respectively, with 11 bases between them. The CDR3 DNA is TGTGCCAGCAGTTACGACAGCTTTAGCTATGGCTACACCTTC. It encodes CASSYDSFSYGYTF.

This clone has a handful of counts. The chain combines TRBV24-1 with TRBJ2-5; D unresolved. The germline CDR1 and CDR2 sequences are KGHDR and SFDVKD. The CDR3 consists of 16 residues. V lost 5 bases and J 0 bases, leaving 15 bases between the germline ends. Written as DNA, the CDR3 is TGTGCCACCAGTGTGGTTCGTGGCGGAGACCAAGAGACCCAGTACTTC. Protein: CATSVVRGGDQETQYF.

This clone came up many times. The genes are TRBV4-3 and TRBJ2-7; maybe TRBD1 (5 bases). The CDR3 contains 15 residues. Trimming removed 1 base at V and 1 base at J, with 11 bases between. Germline V CDR1 and CDR2: LGHNA, YSLEER. The CDR3 loop is CASSQAAGLSYEQYF. The CDR3 DNA reads as TGCGCCAGCAGCCAAGCCGCAGGGTTGTCCTACGAGCAGTACTTC.

This clone was counted many times. Other DNA sequences in this sample translate to the same CDR3. The rearrangement joins TRBV6-1 to TRBJ2-7; D may match TRBD1 or TRBD2 (5 bases each). The V end was cut by 1 base, the J end by 5 bases, with 15 bases between. CDR3 length: 15 residues. Germline CDR1 and CDR2: MNHNS and SASEGT. The CDR3 reads CASSEGLQGVNEQYF. CDR3 DNA sequence: TGTGCCAGCAGTGAAGGTCTTCAGGGAGTCAACGAGCAGTACTTC.

In this sample, this clone turned up many times. J is TRBJ2-7 and V is TRBV2; D possibly uses TRBD1 or TRBD2 (6 bases each). In germline, CDR1 is SNHLY, CDR2 FYNNEI. This CDR3 is 14 amino acids long. V shed 4 bases and J shed 1 base, with 11 bases lying between them. The CDR3 bases are TGTGCCAGCAGTGGTGAAGGGGGGTCCTACGAGCAGTACTTC. As protein: CASSGEGGSYEQYF.

The table lists this clone with many counts. The chain links TRBV30 to TRBJ2-7; D is unresolved. The V gene lost 0 bases and the J gene lost 2 bases, with 14 bases spanning the gap. Germline V CDR1 and CDR2: GTSNPN, SVGIG (reference sequence). The length of the CDR3 is 15 residues. The CDR3: CAWSVHSLGPYEQYF. The CDR3 region has the DNA TGTGCCTGGAGTGTACACAGCCTAGGACCCTACGAGCAGTACTTC.

This clone was seen ten or more times. This may be a read error, as it is one base from a much larger clone. The CDR3 nucleotides are TGTGCCAGCAGGGGGGACAGCCCCTACGGGCAGTACTTC. This encodes CASRGDSPYGQYF. J is TRBJ2-7 and V is TRBV2, with TRBD1 matching over 7 bases. Germline values: CDR1 SNHLY, CDR2 FYNNEI. The CDR3 has 13 residues.